This TCR beta chain was recorded in a study of T-cell memory formation after mild COVID-19. Study results and caveats: Later expanders leaned CD4+, whereas day 15 to 85 contracting clones were balanced CD4/CD8. Several responding clones turned up in pre-infection memory, indicating that cross-reactive memory may have taken part. SARS-CoV-2 specificity of second-wave clones peaking day 37 was unconfirmed.

Details on this clonotype: Antigen unknown.

Using its own MiXCR run on the 5' RACE reads, TCRdb lists one record per CDR3 protein. The sample lists about 400,000 distinct CDR3 sequences; approximately 15% were seen once. The germline CDR1 and CDR2 sequences are MNHEY and SVGAGI. Trimming took 0 bases from V and 8 from J, leaving 16 bases between them. This CDR3 contains 16 residues. The sequenced sample was PBMCs or a T cell subset sorted from them (not recorded which). V is TRBV6-5 and J is TRBJ1-4; D might be TRBD1 (5 bases). The sequence derives from a man aged 18 to 30 who had mild COVID-19 (a few samples of this study predate the infection). Cell type and time point are not known. The CDR3 region is CASSYSYGAGGEKLFF. CDR3 DNA sequence: TGTGCCAGCAGTTACTCGTATGGGGCTGGAGGAGAAAAACTGTTTTTT.